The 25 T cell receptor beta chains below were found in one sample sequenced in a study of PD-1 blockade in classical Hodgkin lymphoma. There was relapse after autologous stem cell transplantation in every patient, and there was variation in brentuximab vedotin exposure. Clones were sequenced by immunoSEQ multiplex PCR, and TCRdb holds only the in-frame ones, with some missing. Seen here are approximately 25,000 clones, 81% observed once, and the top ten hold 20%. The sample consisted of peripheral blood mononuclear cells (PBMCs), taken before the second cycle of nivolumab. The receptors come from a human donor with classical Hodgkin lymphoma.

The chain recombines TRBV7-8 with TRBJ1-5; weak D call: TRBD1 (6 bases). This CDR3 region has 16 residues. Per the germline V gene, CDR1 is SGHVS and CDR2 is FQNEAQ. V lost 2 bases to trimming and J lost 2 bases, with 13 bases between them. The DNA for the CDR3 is TGTGCCAGCAGCTTAATCCTGGGGGCAGGCAATCAGCCCCAGCATTTT. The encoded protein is CASSLILGAGNQPQHF.

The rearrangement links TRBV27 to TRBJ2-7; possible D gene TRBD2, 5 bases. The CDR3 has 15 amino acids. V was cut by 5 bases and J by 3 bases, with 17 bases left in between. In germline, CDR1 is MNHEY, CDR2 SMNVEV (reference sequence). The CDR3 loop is CASSMGEPGRYEQYF. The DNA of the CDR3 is TGTGCCAGCAGTATGGGAGAACCCGGGCGCTACGAGCAGTACTTC.

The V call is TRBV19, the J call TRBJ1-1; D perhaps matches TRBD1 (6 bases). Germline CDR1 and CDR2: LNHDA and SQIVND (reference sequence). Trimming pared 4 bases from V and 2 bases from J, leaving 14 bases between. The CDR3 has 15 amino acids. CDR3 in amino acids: CASSTLSRGNTEAFF. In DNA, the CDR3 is TGTGCCAGTAGTACCCTATCCAGGGGAAACACTGAAGCTTTCTTT.

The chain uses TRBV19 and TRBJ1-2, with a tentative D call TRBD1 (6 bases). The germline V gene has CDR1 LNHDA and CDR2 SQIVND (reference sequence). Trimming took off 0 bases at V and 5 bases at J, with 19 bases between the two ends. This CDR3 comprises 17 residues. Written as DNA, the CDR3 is TGTGCCAGTAGTATAGATACTGTGGGGGGCGCAATATATGGCTACACCTTC. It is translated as CASSIDTVGGAIYGYTF.

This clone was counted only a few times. The chain's CDR3 is CASKPTGGRSPLHF. The CDR3 nucleotides are TGTGCCAGCAAGCCGACAGGGGGACGTTCACCCCTCCACTTT. This sequence joins TRBV6-5 and TRBJ1-6; TRBD1 matches 9 bases. The CDR3 spans 14 residues. The V segment lost 7 bases and the J segment 9 bases; nucleotides outside the gene matches: 7. Germline V lookup: CDR1 MNHEY, CDR2 SVGAGI.

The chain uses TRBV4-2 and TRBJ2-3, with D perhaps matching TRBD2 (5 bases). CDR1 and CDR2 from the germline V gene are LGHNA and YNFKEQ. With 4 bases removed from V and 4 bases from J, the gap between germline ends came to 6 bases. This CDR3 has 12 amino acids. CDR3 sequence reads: CASSPGADTQYF. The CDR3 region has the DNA TGTGCCAGCAGCCCCGGGGCAGATACGCAGTATTTT.

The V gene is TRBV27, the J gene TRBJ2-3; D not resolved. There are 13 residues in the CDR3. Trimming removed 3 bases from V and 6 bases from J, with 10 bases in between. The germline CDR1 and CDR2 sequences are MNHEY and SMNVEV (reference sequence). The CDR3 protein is CASSFGPKDTQYF. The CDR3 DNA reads TGTGCCAGCAGTTTTGGCCCAAAGGATACGCAGTATTTT.

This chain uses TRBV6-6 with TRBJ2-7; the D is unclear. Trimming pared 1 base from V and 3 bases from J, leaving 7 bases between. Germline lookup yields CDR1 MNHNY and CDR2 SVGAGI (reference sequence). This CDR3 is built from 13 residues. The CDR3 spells CASSYLADYEQYF. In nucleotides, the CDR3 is TGTGCCAGCAGTTACTTGGCAGACTACGAGCAGTACTTC.

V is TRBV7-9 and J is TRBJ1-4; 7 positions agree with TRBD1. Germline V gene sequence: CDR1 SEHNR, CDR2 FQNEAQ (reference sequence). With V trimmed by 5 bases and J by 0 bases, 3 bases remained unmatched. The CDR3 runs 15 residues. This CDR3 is CASSPGQATNEKLFF. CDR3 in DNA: TGTGCCAGCAGCCCCGGACAGGCAACTAATGAAAAACTGTTTTTT.

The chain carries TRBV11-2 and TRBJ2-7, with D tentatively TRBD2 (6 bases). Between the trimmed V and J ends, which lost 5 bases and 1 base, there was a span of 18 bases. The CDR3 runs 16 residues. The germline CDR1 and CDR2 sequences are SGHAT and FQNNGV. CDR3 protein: CASSLIGGAESYEQYF. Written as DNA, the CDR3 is TGTGCCAGCAGCCTAATCGGAGGGGCCGAATCCTACGAGCAGTACTTC.

The CDR3 DNA reads TGTGCCAGCAGTCAAACAGGGCCCGGGGAGACCCAGTACTTC. It is translated as CASSQTGPGETQYF. The chain links TRBV28 to TRBJ2-5; tentatively, D is TRBD1 (6 bases). The CDR3 totals 14 residues. Germline lookup yields CDR1 MDHEN and CDR2 SYDVKM. Trimming cost V 5 bases and J 5 bases, with 15 bases left between them.

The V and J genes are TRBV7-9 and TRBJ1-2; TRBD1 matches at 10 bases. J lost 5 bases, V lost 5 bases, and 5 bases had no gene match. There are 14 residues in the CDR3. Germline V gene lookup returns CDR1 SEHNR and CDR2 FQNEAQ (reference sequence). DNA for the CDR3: TGTGCCAGCAGCCCCGAGGACAGGGGGTATGGCTACACCTTC. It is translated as CASSPEDRGYGYTF.

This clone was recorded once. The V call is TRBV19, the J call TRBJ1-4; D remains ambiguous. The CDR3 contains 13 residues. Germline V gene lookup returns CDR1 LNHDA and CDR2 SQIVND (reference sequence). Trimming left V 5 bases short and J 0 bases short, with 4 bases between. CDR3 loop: CASSRATNEKLFF. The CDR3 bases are TGTGCCAGTAGTCGTGCAACTAATGAAAAACTGTTTTTT.

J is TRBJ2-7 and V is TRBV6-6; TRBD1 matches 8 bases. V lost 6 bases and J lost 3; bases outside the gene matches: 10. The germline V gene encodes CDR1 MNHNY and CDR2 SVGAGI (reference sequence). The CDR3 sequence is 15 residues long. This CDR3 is CASSPEGQASYEQYF. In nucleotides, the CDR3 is TGTGCCAGCAGCCCAGAGGGACAGGCGAGCTACGAGCAGTACTTC.

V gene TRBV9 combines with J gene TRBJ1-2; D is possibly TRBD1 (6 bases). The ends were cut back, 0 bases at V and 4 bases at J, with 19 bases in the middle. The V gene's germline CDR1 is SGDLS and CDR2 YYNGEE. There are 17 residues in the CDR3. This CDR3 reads CASSVDSDTGIVYGYTF. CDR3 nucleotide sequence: TGTGCCAGCAGCGTAGACTCAGACACAGGGATTGTCTATGGCTACACCTTC.

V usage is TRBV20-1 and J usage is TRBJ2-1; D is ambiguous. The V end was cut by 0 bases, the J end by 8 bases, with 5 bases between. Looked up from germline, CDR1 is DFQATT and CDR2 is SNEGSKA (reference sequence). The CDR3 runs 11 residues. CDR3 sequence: CSARDVYEQFF. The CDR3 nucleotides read TGCAGTGCTAGAGATGTCTATGAGCAGTTCTTC.

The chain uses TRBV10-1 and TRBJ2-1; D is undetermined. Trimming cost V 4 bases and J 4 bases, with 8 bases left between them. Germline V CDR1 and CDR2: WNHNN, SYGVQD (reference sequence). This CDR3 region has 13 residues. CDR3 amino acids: CASSGSRYNEQFF. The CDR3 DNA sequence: TGCGCCAGCAGTGGGTCACGATACAATGAGCAGTTCTTC.

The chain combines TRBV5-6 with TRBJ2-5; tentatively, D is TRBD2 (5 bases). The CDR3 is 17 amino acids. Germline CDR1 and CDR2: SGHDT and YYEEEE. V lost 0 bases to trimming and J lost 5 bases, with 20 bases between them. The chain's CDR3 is CASSLGPPRGSGETQYF. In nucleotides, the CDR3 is TGTGCCAGCAGCTTGGGACCTCCCCGGGGTTCGGGCGAGACCCAGTACTTC. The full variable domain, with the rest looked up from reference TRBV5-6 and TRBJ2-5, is DAGVTQSPTHLIKTRGQQVTLRCSPKSGHDTVSWYQQALGQGPQFIFQYYEEEERQRGNFPDRFSGHQFPNYSSELNVNALLLGDSALYLCASSLGPPRGSGETQYFGPGTRLLVL.

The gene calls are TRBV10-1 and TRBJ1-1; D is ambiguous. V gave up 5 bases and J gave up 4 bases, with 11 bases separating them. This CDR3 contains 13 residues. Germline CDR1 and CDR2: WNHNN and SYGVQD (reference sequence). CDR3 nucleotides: TGCGCCAGCAGTAAAGGGATAGCCACTGAAGCTTTCTTT. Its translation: CASSKGIATEAFF.

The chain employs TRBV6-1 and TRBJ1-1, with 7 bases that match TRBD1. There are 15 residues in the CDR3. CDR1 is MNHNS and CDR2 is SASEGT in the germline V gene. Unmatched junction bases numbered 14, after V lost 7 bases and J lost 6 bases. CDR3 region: CASTSGGNRDAEAFF. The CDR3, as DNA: TGTGCCAGCACCTCAGGGGGGAACAGGGACGCTGAAGCTTTCTTT.

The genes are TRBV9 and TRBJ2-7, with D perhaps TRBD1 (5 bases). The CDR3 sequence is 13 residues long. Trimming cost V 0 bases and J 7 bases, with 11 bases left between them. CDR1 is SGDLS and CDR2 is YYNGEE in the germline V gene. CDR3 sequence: CASSVGQGKEQYF. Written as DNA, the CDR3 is TGTGCCAGCAGCGTAGGGCAGGGCAAGGAGCAGTACTTC.

The CDR3 DNA is TGTGCCAGTAGCCACCTAGCGGGAGGGGAATACGAGCAGTACTTC. Translation: CASSHLAGGEYEQYF. The V gene is TRBV19, the J gene TRBJ2-7, with 12 bases lining up with TRBD2. The CDR3 is 15 amino acids. The germline gives CDR1 LNHDA, CDR2 SQIVND (reference sequence). J lost 4 bases, V lost 6 bases, and 7 bases had no gene match.

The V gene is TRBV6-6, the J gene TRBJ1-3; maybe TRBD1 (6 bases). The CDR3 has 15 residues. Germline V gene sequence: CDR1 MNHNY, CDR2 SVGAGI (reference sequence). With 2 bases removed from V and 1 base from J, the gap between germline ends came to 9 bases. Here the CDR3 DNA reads TGTGCCAGCAGTTACCCGACAGGTTCTGGAAACACCATATATTTT. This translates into CASSYPTGSGNTIYF.

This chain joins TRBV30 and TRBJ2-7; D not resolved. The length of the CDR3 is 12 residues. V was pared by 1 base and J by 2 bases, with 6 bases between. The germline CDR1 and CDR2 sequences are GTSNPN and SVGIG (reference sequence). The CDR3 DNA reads TGTGCCTGGAGTGGGAGCACCTACGAGCAGTACTTC. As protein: CAWSGSTYEQYF.

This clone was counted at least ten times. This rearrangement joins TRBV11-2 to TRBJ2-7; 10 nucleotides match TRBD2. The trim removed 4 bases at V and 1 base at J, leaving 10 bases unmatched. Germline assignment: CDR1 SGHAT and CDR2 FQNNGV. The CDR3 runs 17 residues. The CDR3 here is CASSSAGTSGISYEQYF. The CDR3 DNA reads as TGTGCCAGCAGCTCAGCAGGCACTAGCGGGATTTCCTACGAGCAGTACTTC.